Listed below are T cell receptor beta chains from one sample, sequenced in a study of T cell changes during pregnancy in multiple sclerosis. TCRdb's copy holds only in-frame clones and misses some; the assay was immunoSEQ multiplex PCR. The sample shows fewer than 110,000 clones, around 93% of them seen only once. The material sequenced was peripheral blood, taken in the third trimester of pregnancy. The receptors derive from a female donor in good health, enrolled as a control in a pregnancy study. CDR3s include the opening cysteine and the closing phenylalanine or tryptophan.

v_call	cdr3_aa
TRBV6-5	CASSAPASEKLFF
TRBV6-1	CASSEVGGAGNTIYF
TRBV27	CASSRRDSLGYEQYF
TRBV15	CATSSLEGSDTGELFF
TRBV25-1	CASSQTGSGQPQHF
TRBV5-1	CASSPTGTGSNGYTF
TRBV7-3	CASSLNGRSNYGYTF
TRBV5-1	CASSWIQGALLNEQFF
TRBV19	CASSEAYSNQPQHF
TRBV5-6	CASSLVLHSSYNEQFF
TRBV5-4	CASSSYYGYTF
TRBV7-2	CASSPRGGRTDTQYF
TRBV30	CAWNDGTGGRSPLHF
TRBV9	CASSVGTGANQPQHF
TRBV5-5	CASSPLGGTNEKLFF
TRBV7-2	CASSLARISDEKLFF
TRBV7-3	CASSLTGTSGRGYTDTQYF
TRBV11-2	CASSLPLNRDVNYEQYF
TRBV4-2	CASSQVEGGTEAFF
TRBV4-2	CASSSLAGGPEETQYF
TRBV21-1	CASSLNRTSGGPAYEQYF
TRBV6-6	CASSYWAGGRETQYF
TRBV5-1	CASSLVPVKLSGNTIYF
TRBV6-5	CASSLGHNEKLFF
TRBV7-2	CASSLVGGAADTQYF
TRBV11-2	CASSPDRAHTGELFF
TRBV6-1	CASSERTGQLFGNTIYF
TRBV13	CASSDTLQGTYGYTF
TRBV10-3	CAISEWEGNGEAFF
TRBV19	CASMTGAVGYGYTF
TRBV10-3	CAIRKGTSGDYEQYF
TRBV4-1	CASSGSTGEDTEAFF
TRBV6-4	CASSDSTGGDGINEQFF
TRBV5-1	CASSRGQGATVVGTEAFF
TRBV25-1	CASSDAGSFAEAFF
TRBV7-9	CASSTSGQNTEAFF
TRBV11-2	CASSSGLAGNTGELFF
TRBV7-9	CASSPPRGMAEAFF
TRBV30	CAWSVIGYEQYF
TRBV10-3	CAISSRAQVGYTF
TRBV2	CASRPLKGVGELFF
TRBV7-2	CASSLGAANYGYTF
TRBV19	CASNPFNGGSSPQTQYF
TRBV27	CASRRGANYGYTF
TRBV5-8	CASRYRGRNEQFF
TRBV5-4	CASSKDASGASTDTQYF
TRBV4-1	CASSQEWQAYGYTF
TRBV27	CASSAGGVANEKLFF
TRBV9	CASSLYRGSTDTQYF
TRBV7-9	CASSLVSGPGGTEAFF
TRBV6-5	CASSPGQGYYGYTF
TRBV18	CASSPSLGADTQYF
TRBV7-6	CASSLGVRGTDTQYF
TRBV11-3	CASSLDRGDNEQFF